This T cell receptor beta chain was sequenced for a study of OX40 agonist ivuxolimab in advanced cancers. As for the study in general: Ivuxolimab is an agonistic anti-OX40 (CD134) antibody, and patients were treated with it. Prior checkpoint blockade (anti-PD-1, anti-PD-L1 or anti-CTLA-4) was permitted; 40% had it. General study points: Fewer expanded clones were found on average in CD4+ than in CD8+ T cells. Antigen specificity remained undetermined for the expanded peripheral T cells.

Some clones are missing from TCRdb's copy, which holds only in-frame ones; the method was immunoSEQ multiplex PCR. The data hold under 90,000 clones, with 86% observed a single time. Turning to this clone: The target antigen is unknown.

The germline V gene has CDR1 SGHDT and CDR2 YYEEEE. V lost 0 bases, J lost 5 bases, and 12 bases lay in between. CDR3 length equals 15 residues. The sequence was obtained from an adult with an advanced solid tumor such as melanoma, head and neck, liver or kidney cancer. The chain employs TRBV5-6 and TRBJ1-5; no reliable D call. The sequencing here drew on CD4+ or CD8+ T cells sorted from blood, taken in a trial of the OX40 agonist ivuxolimab. The CDR3 spells CASSLVGGRDQPQHF. DNA for the CDR3: TGTGCCAGCAGCTTGGTAGGAGGGAGGGATCAGCCCCAGCATTTT.